The sequence of this T cell receptor (beta chain) was determined in a study of CD8 T cells in Susac syndrome. An amount of RNA that ranged from roughly 0.5 to 1 ug was reverse transcribed with random hexamers. Amplification of TCR beta CDR3 was carried out by immunoSEQ multiplex PCR, which covered 54 Vbeta and 13 Jbeta segments. From the immunoSEQ multiplex PCR reads, TCRdb called clonotypes with MiXCR, one entry per CDR3 protein. Among around 300,000 distinct CDR3 sequences listed, 92% were seen once. The length of the CDR3 is 16 residues. V shed 0 bases and J 8 bases; nucleotides not matched to a gene: 9. CDR1 and CDR2 from the germline V gene are SGHTA and FQGNSA.

Material: CD4+ T cells from PBMCs. The chain combines TRBV7-2 with TRBJ2-1; 8 bases map to TRBD1. The receptor was isolated from a human donor with multiple sclerosis. The CDR3 protein is CASSLARGRGRHEQFF. In DNA, the CDR3 is TGTGCCAGCAGCTTAGCTCGGGGCAGGGGGCGACATGAGCAGTTCTTC. Using reference TRBV7-2 and TRBJ2-1 for the parts outside the CDR3, the full variable domain is GAGVSQSPSNKVTEKGKDVELRCDPISGHTALYWYRQSLGQGLEFLIYFQGNSAPDKSGLPSDRFSAERTGGSVSTLTIQRTQQEDSAVYLCASSLARGRGRHEQFFGPGTRLTVL.